The next 13 T cell receptor beta chains were all read from a single sample in a study of blood T cell repertoires in COVID-19. The assay was immunoSEQ multiplex PCR, and TCRdb's table has in-frame clones only and misses some. The profile shows some 130,000 clones, about 85% of them singletons. Sequencing was performed on peripheral blood. The receptors shown here come from a middle-aged man with active or convalescent COVID-19.

The CDR3 protein is CASSLSLAGGQRYEQYF. CDR3 bases: TGTGCCAGCAGTCTAAGCCTAGCGGGGGGGCAAAGGTACGAGCAGTACTTC. The V and J genes are TRBV6-2 or TRBV6-3 and TRBJ2-7, with TRBD2 matching over 12 bases. CDR3 length: 17 amino acids. In germline, CDR1 is MNHEY, CDR2 SVGEGT. The ends lost 5 bases at V and 4 bases at J; junction bases unmatched: 12.

The gene calls are TRBV5-6 and TRBJ2-7, with D possibly TRBD2 on 6 matching bases. Trimming took off 3 bases at V and 3 bases at J, with 10 bases between the two ends. The CDR3 runs to 13 residues. Germline V gene data show CDR1 as SGHDT and CDR2 as YYEEEE. The DNA for the CDR3 is TGTGCCAGCAGCTCCGTGGGGGGCTACGAGCAGTACTTC. It translates to CASSSVGGYEQYF.

This chain links TRBV9 with TRBJ2-2, with TRBD2 as a possible D gene (6 bases). The germline V and J ends were trimmed by 3 bases and 1 base, with 10 bases remaining between them. CDR1 and CDR2 from the germline V gene are SGDLS and YYNGEE. CDR3 length: 15 amino acids. CDR3 coding DNA: TGTGCCAGCAGCGCCCGGGACTTGAACACCGGGGAGCTGTTTTTT. Residues: CASSARDLNTGELFF.

The rearrangement links TRBV12-3 or TRBV12-4 to TRBJ2-7; TRBD1 matches at 8 bases. V shed 8 bases and J 3 bases; nucleotides not matched to a gene: 3. This CDR3 contains 12 residues. CDR3 nucleotide sequence: TGTGCCAGCGGAACAGGGGGCTACGAGCAGTACTTC. Translation: CASGTGGYEQYF.

This chain links TRBV7-9 with TRBJ1-2; possible D gene TRBD1, 5 bases. The V end lost 0 bases, the J end lost 0 bases, and 8 bases lay between the germline ends. The germline CDR1 and CDR2 sequences are SEHNR and FQNEAQ (reference sequence). The CDR3 length is 15 residues. CDR3 in amino acids: CASSLAAGSNYGYTF. CDR3 coding DNA: TGTGCCAGCAGCTTAGCGGCAGGGTCTAACTATGGCTACACCTTC.

This chain uses TRBV6-2 or TRBV6-3 with TRBJ2-3; 11 nucleotides line up with TRBD2. Germline CDR1 and CDR2: MNHEY and SVGEGT. Germline trimming cut 2 bases from V and 5 bases from J; bases unmatched to any gene: 6. CDR3 length: 16 amino acids. CDR3 nucleotides: TGTGCCAGCAGTTACGGGACTAGCGGCTTCGTAGATACGCAGTATTTT. This sequence encodes CASSYGTSGFVDTQYF.

This sequence joins TRBV6-6 and TRBJ2-7; 10 nucleotides line up with TRBD1. Per germline, CDR1 MNHNY and CDR2 SVGAGI (reference sequence). Losses at the gene ends were 5 bases for V and 4 bases for J; bases not matched to a gene: 11. CDR3 length equals 16 residues. The CDR3 sequence: CASSKPSDRGTYEQYF. CDR3 in DNA: TGTGCCAGCAGTAAACCCTCGGACAGGGGGACGTACGAGCAGTACTTC.

The J gene is TRBJ2-7, the V gene TRBV2, with TRBD1 as a possible D gene (7 bases). Germline CDR1 is SNHLY and CDR2 is FYNNEI. Trimming pared 1 base from V and 0 bases from J, leaving 13 bases between. The CDR3 consists of 16 residues. In DNA, the CDR3 is TGTGCCAGCAGTGAAGAAGGAGGGACAGACTCCTACGAGCAGTACTTC. This encodes CASSEEGGTDSYEQYF. The whole variable domain, remainder taken from reference TRBV2 and TRBJ2-7, is EPEVTQTPSHQVTQMGQEVILRCVPISNHLYFYWYRQILGQKVEFLVSFYNNEISEKSEIFDDQFSVERPDGSNFTLKIRSTKLEDSAMYFCASSEEGGTDSYEQYFGPGTRLTVT.

The V and J genes are TRBV19 and TRBJ1-5; 9 bases map to TRBD1. Germline CDR1 LNHDA, CDR2 SQIVND (reference sequence). The CDR3 extends over 14 amino acids. Trimming cost V 8 bases and J 4 bases; bases outside gene matches: 6. The CDR3 protein is CASGAGTGNQPQHF. Written as DNA, the CDR3 is TGTGCCAGTGGGGCCGGGACAGGGAATCAGCCCCAGCATTTT.

Only a few counts were recorded for this clone. V is TRBV28 and J is TRBJ1-2, with TRBD1 matching over 7 bases. Germline lookup yields CDR1 MDHEN and CDR2 SYDVKM. The CDR3 has 14 residues. V was clipped by 5 bases and J by 5 bases; unmatched bases: 8. In DNA, the CDR3 is TGTGCCAGCAGTGAAAGAGGGGGCAAGTATGGCTACACCTTC. Its protein is CASSERGGKYGYTF.

The chain uses TRBV24-1 and TRBJ1-5; 8 bases fit TRBD1. This CDR3 spans 15 amino acids. Germline V CDR1 and CDR2: KGHDR, SFDVKD. Trimming cost V 4 bases and J 6 bases; bases outside gene matches: 7. For the CDR3, the DNA is TGTGCCACCAGTGAGTCTCGCACAGGGGGTCAGCCCCAGCATTTT. Translating gives CATSESRTGGQPQHF.

This chain uses TRBV7-8 with TRBJ2-5; D is perhaps TRBD1 (6 bases). Germline V lookup: CDR1 SGHVS, CDR2 FQNEAQ. The V and J ends lost 1 base and 3 bases respectively, with 9 bases between them. The CDR3 has 14 residues. CDR3 in DNA: TGTGCCAGCAGCTTAGAAACAGGGAAAGAGACCCAGTACTTC. Residues: CASSLETGKETQYF.

The chain combines TRBV9 with TRBJ1-6, with D maybe TRBD1 (5 bases). The CDR3 sequence is 19 residues long. Trimming left V 0 bases short and J 0 bases short, with 16 bases between. Looked up from germline, CDR1 is SGDLS and CDR2 is YYNGEE. CDR3 residues: CASSVDNRPLGSYNSPLHF. The CDR3 DNA follows: TGTGCCAGCAGCGTAGATAACAGGCCGCTGGGCTCCTATAATTCACCCCTCCACTTT.